This T cell receptor (beta chain) was identified during a study of PD-L1 blockade in urothelial cancer. Overall study context: Atezolizumab, begun by patients in the mid-2010s, was given at 1,200 mg intravenously every 3 weeks. Analyses used blood from 3 weeks (second dose) and 6 weeks after treatment start. Whole-study results and caveats: Below-median pretreatment blood TCR clonality was a predictor of better survival.

Sample time point: peripheral blood 6 weeks after treatment start. Spiked synthetic TCR analogs estimated absolute template abundance per PCR. The table came from immunoSEQ multiplex PCR; TCRdb's copy has only in-frame clones and leaves some out. Here the sample spans more than 90,000 clones, around 78% being singletons. The CDR3 consists of 15 residues. V lost 3 bases and J lost 2, with 12 bases in between. Germline V gene lookup returns CDR1 SGHNT and CDR2 YYREEE (reference sequence). For this clone: Its cognate antigen is unknown.

The input for sequencing was PBMCs, taken around atezolizumab (anti-PD-L1) treatment. The source of this sequence is a man between 65 and 79 years old with urothelial cancer. The gene calls are TRBV5-4 and TRBJ2-1, with a tentative D call TRBD1 (5 bases). DNA of the CDR3: TGTGCCAGCAGCTCCAGGGAAAGGACCTACAATGAGCAGTTCTTC. Translating it yields CASSSRERTYNEQFF.